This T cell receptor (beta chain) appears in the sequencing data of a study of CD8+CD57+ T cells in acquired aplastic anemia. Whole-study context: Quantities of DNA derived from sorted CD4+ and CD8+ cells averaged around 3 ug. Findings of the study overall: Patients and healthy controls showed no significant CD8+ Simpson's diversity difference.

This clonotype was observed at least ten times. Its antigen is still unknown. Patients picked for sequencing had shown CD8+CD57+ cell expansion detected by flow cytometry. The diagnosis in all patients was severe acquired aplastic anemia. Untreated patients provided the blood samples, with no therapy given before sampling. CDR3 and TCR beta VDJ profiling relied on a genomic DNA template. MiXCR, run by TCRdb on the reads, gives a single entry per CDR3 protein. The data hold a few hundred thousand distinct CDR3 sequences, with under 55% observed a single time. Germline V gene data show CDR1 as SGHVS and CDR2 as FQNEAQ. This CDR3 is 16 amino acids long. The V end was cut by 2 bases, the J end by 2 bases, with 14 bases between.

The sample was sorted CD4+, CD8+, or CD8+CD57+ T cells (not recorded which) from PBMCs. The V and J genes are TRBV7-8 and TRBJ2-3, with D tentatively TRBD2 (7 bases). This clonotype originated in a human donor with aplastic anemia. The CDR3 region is CASSLKAGAYTDTQYF. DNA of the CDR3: TGTGCCAGCAGCTTAAAGGCGGGGGCCTACACAGATACGCAGTATTTT.